Below are 5 T cell receptor beta chains sequenced from a single sample in a study of blood T cell repertoires in COVID-19. Profiled with immunoSEQ multiplex PCR; TCRdb holds only in-frame clones, not every one. The profile covers more than 250,000 clones, with approximately 85% appearing a single time and 2.2% taken by the ten largest. Sequenced input: PBMCs or T cells enriched from blood (not recorded which). The receptors derive from a man in his thirties or forties who had recovered from COVID-19.

CDR3 in DNA: TGTGCCAGCTCACCGGATCGGACAGGGGTTGGAGAGACCCAGTACTTC. It is translated as CASSPDRTGVGETQYF. V gene TRBV18 combines with J gene TRBJ2-5; 9 positions match TRBD1. The CDR3 runs 16 residues. CDR1 is KGHSH and CDR2 is LQKENI in the germline V gene. The junction had 9 bases not matched to a gene; V was cut back by 3 bases and J by 4 bases.

The chain employs TRBV6-1 and TRBJ2-7, with D perhaps TRBD2 (5 bases). V was trimmed by 2 bases and J by 3 bases, leaving 8 bases between them. The CDR3 is made up of 13 amino acids. Germline CDR1 and CDR2: MNHNS and SASEGT. CDR3 sequence: CASSERDFYEQYF. CDR3 nucleotide sequence: TGTGCCAGCAGTGAACGGGATTTCTACGAGCAGTACTTC.

The chain carries TRBV12-3 or TRBV12-4 and TRBJ1-6, with a tentative D call TRBD1 (5 bases). CDR3 length: 13 amino acids. V lost 6 bases and J 3 bases, leaving 6 bases between the germline ends. The CDR3 protein is CASRGLYNSPLHF. In DNA form, the CDR3 reads TGTGCCAGCAGGGGACTCTATAATTCACCCCTCCACTTT.

This clone was observed a few times. The genes are TRBV7-9 and TRBJ1-1; D gene unclear. Trimming stripped 2 bases from V and 0 bases from J, with 7 bases between. Germline V gene sequence: CDR1 SEHNR, CDR2 FQNEAQ (reference sequence). The CDR3 has 14 residues. DNA for the CDR3: TGTGCCAGCAGCTTAATAAGCCTGAACACTGAAGCTTTCTTT. Translation gives CASSLISLNTEAFF.

CDR3 in amino acids: CASRDLADTQYF. The DNA for the CDR3 is TGCGCCAGCAGGGACTTAGCAGATACGCAGTATTTT. The chain has TRBV10-2 and TRBJ2-3; TRBD2 might be the D (5 bases). There are 12 residues in the CDR3. The ends were cut back, 6 bases at V and 4 bases at J, with 8 bases in the middle. Germline CDR1 WSHSY, CDR2 SAAADI.